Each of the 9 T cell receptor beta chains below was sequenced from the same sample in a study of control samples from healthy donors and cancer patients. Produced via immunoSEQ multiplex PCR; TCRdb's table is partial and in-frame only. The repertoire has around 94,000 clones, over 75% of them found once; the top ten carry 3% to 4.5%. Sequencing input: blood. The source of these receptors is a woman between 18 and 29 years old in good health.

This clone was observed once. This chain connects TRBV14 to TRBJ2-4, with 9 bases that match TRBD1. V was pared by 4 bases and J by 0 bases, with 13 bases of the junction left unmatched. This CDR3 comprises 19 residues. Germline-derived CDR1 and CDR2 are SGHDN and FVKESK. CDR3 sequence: CASSPLQGATKVAKNIQYF. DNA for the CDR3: TGTGCCAGCAGCCCCCTACAGGGGGCGACCAAAGTAGCCAAAAACATTCAGTACTTC.

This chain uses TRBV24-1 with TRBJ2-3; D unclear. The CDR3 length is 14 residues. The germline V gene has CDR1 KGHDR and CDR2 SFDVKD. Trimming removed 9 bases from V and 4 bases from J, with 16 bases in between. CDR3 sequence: CATETVEGADTQYF. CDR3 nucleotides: TGTGCCACCGAAACCGTTGAAGGCGCAGATACGCAGTATTTT.

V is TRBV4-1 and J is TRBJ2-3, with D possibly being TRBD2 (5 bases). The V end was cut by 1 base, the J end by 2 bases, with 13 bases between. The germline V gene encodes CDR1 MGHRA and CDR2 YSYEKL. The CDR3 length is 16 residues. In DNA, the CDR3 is TGCGCCAGCAGCCAAGCCAGCGGAAGATTCACAGATACGCAGTATTTT. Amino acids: CASSQASGRFTDTQYF.

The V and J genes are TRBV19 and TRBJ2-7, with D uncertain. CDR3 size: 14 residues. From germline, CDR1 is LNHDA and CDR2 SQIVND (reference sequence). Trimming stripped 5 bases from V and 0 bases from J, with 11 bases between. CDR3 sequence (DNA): TGTGCCAGTAGTCTTCAGGAGAGCTCCTACGAGCAGTACTTC. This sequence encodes CASSLQESSYEQYF.

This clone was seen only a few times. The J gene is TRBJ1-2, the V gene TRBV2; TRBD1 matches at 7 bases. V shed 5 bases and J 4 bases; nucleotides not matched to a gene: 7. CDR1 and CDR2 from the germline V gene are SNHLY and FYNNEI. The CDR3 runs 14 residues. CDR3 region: CASSPTGSGYGYTF. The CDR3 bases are TGTGCCAGCAGTCCGACAGGGTCAGGCTATGGCTACACCTTC.

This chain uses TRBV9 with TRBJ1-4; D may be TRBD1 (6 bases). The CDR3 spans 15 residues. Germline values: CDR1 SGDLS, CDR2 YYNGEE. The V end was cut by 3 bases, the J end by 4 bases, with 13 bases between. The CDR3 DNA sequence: TGTGCCAGCAGCGCCGGGACAACCTTTAATGAAAAACTGTTTTTT. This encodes CASSAGTTFNEKLFF.

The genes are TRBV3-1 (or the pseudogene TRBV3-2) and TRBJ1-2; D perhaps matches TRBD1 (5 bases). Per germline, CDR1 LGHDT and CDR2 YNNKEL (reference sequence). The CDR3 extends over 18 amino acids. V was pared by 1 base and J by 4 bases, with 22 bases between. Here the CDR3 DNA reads TGTGCCAGCAGCCAAGTTGGTTATGAGGGGCTCGGTACCTATGGCTACACCTTC. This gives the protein CASSQVGYEGLGTYGYTF.

CDR3 nucleotides: TGTGCCAGCAGCTTAAATTCGGGGGCAATCTACAATGAGCAGTTCTTC. Encoded protein: CASSLNSGAIYNEQFF. The chain couples TRBV7-3 to TRBJ2-1; D tentatively reads TRBD1 or TRBD2 (6 bases each). Trimming took off 1 base at V and 3 bases at J, with 13 bases between the two ends. Germline V gene lookup returns CDR1 SGHTA and CDR2 FQGTGA. The CDR3 covers 16 residues.

CDR3 DNA: TGTGCCAGCAGCCCCCCGGGACAGAACACCGGGGAGCTGTTTTTT. This codes for CASSPPGQNTGELFF. The chain has TRBV5-4 and TRBJ2-2; D might be TRBD1 (6 bases). V lost 4 bases, J lost 1 base, and 11 bases lay in between. The germline V gene has CDR1 SGHNT and CDR2 YYREEE (reference sequence). The CDR3 contains 15 residues.